This T cell receptor (beta chain) was captured in a study of response to subunit inactivated influenza vaccine (dated by TCRdb to 2016 to 2019). Notes on the research overall: The study used deep quantitative T cell receptor repertoire profiling to track responses to a trivalent subunit inactivated influenza vaccine.

Explained via the paper, the time point label denotes: around 42 days after influenza vaccine administration. The library came from RT-PCR. Reads for this sample came from an Illumina HiSeq 2500. TCRdb itself trimmed the public reads at Q25 with fastp, ran MiXCR and retained productive beta chains. Rows with a matching CDR3 protein are joined into one entry that keeps the most common DNA and genes. This sample has approximately 500,000 distinct CDR3 sequences in its table, and 10% to 15% of those were observed once. Jointly, the top ten make up approximately 14% of the sample. Spanning cysteine to phenylalanine, the CDR3 consists of 14 amino acids. CDR3 DNA only is kept here, 42 bases in frame from base 1. V is reduced by 7 bases and J by 0 bases, leaving a spacing of 12 bases between them. On this clonotype: Its antigen specificity is not known. The input lacks base qualities; no much larger clone sits a single base away.

Study-level results and caveats: It was suggested by the authors that each seasonal influenza vaccination may recruit only a limited number of new T cells.

This material consisted of PBMCs from blood, taken about 40 days after vaccination. This TCR derives from a man aged 45-65 years who received an inactivated influenza vaccine. Donor details come from another sample of the same person, matched by shared clones. The chain is made from TRBV12-3 or TRBV12-4 and TRBJ1-1, with the D gene uncertain. CDR3 reads: CASTYGPVNTEAFF. Read as DNA, the sequence is TGTGCCAGCACCTACGGACCAGTGAACACTGAAGCTTTCTTT.